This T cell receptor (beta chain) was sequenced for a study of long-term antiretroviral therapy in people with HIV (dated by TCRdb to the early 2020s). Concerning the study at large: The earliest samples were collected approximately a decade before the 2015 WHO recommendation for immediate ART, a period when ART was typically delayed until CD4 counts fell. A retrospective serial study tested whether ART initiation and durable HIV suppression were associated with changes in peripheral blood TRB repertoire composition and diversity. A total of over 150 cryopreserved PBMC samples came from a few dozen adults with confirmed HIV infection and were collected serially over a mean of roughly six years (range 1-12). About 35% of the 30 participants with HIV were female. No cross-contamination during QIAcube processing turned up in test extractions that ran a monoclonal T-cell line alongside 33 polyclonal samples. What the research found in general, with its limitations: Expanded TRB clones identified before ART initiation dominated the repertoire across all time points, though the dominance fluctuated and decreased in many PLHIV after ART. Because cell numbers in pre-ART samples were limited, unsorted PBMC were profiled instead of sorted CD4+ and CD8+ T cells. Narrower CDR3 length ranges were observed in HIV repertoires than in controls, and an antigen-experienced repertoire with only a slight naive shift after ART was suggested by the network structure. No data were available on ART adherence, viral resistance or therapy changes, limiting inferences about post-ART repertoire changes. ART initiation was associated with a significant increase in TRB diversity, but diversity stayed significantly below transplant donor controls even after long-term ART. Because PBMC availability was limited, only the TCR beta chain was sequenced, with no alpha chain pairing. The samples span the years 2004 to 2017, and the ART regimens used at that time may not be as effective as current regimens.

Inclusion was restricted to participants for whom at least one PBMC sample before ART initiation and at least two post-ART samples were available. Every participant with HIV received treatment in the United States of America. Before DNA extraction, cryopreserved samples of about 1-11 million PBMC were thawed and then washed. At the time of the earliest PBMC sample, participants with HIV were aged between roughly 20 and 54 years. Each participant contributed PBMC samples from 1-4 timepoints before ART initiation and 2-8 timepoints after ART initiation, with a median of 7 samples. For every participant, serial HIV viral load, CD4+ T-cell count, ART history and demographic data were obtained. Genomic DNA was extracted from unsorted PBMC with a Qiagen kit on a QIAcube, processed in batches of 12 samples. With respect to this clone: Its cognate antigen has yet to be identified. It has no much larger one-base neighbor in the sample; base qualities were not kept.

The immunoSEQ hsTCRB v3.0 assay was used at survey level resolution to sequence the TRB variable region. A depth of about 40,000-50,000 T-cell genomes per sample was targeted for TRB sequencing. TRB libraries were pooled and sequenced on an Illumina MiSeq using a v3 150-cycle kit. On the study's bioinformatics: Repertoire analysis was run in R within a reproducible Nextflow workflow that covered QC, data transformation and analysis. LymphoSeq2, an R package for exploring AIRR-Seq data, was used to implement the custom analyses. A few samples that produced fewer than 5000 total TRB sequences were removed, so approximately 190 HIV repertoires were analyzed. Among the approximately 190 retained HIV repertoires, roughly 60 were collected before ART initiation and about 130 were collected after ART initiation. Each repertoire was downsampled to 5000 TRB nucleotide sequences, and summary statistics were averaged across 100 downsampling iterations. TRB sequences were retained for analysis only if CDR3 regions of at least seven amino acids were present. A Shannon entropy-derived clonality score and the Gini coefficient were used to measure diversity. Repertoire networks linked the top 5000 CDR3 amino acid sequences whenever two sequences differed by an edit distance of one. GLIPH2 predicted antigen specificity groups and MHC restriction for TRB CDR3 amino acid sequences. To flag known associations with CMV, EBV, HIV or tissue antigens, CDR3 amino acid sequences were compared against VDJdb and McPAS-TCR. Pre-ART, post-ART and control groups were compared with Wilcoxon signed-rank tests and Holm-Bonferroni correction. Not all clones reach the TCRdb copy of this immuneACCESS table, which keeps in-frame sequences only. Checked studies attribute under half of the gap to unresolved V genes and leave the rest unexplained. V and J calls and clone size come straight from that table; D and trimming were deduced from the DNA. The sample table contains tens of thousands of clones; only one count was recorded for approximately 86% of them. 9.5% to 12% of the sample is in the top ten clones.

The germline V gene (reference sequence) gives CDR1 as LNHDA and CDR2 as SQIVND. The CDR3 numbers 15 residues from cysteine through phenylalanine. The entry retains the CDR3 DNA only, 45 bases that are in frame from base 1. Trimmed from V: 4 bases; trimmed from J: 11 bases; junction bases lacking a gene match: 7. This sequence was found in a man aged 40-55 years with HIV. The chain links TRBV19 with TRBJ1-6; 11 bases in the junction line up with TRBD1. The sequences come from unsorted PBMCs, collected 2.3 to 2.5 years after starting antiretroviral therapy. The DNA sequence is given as TGTGCCAGTAGTACTCGGGACAGGGGGTTGACACCCCTCCACTTT. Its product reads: CASSTRDRGLTPLHF. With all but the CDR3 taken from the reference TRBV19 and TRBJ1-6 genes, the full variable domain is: DGGITQSPKYLFRKEGQNVTLSCEQNLNHDAMYWYRQDPGQGLRLIYYSQIVNDFQKGDIAEGYSVSREKKESFPLTVTSAQKNPTAFYLCASSTRDRGLTPLHFGNGTRLTVT.